These 13 T cell receptor beta chains originate from one sample sequenced in a study of Graves' ophthalmopathy and Graves' hyperthyroidism. The authors amplified TCR beta CDR3 regions from RNA transcripts. An initial RT-PCR round employing HTBI primers preceded a second-round multiplex PCR. One entry per CDR3 protein results from TCRdb running MiXCR on the multiplex PCR reads. The repertoire holds approximately 330,000 distinct CDR3 sequences, about a sixth seen once, with roughly an eighth in the top ten. The source material was peripheral blood. All receptors come from an adult man with Graves' ophthalmopathy.

This clonotype has a count of ten or more. The V call is TRBV5-1, the J call TRBJ2-7; TRBD1 aligns across 9 bases. This CDR3 region has 14 residues. The germline V gene encodes CDR1 SGHRS and CDR2 YFSETQ. V gave up 5 bases and J gave up 3 bases; unmatched junction bases: 6. The CDR3 region has the DNA TGCGCCAGCAGGAGTGGACAGGGGTACTACGAGCAGTACTTC. This sequence encodes CASRSGQGYYEQYF. The entire variable domain, with the rest obtained from reference TRBV5-1 and TRBJ2-7, is as follows: KAGVTQTPRYLIKTRGQQVTLSCSPISGHRSVSWYQQTPGQGLQFLFEYFSETQRNKGNFPGRFSGRQFSNSRSEMNVSTLELGDSALYLCASRSGQGYYEQYFGPGTRLTVT.

This clonotype was found many times. The chain couples TRBV18 to TRBJ1-5; D gene uncertain. With 1 base removed from V and 6 bases from J, the gap between germline ends came to 10 bases. This CDR3 is built from 14 residues. Germline V CDR1 and CDR2: KGHSH, LQKENI. CDR3 in DNA: TGTGCCAGCTCACCACAGGGCGAGGTTCAGCCCCAGCATTTT. As protein: CASSPQGEVQPQHF.

This clonotype was observed at least ten times. The J gene is TRBJ2-7, the V gene TRBV20-1; TRBD2 is a possible D gene (6 bases). This CDR3 is 12 amino acids long. Germline V lookup: CDR1 DFQATT, CDR2 SNEGSKA (reference sequence). V dropped 2 bases and J dropped 6 bases, with 11 bases sitting between them. The CDR3 region has the DNA TGCAGTGCTAGATCGATAGCGGCCGAGCAGTACTTC. Translating gives CSARSIAAEQYF.

The chain uses TRBV2 and TRBJ2-7; 7 bases fit TRBD1. Trimming took 6 bases from V and 3 from J; bases not matched to a gene: 5. This CDR3 is built from 13 residues. Germline CDR1 reads SNHLY; CDR2 reads FYNNEI. The CDR3 is CASSSDRDYEQYF. The CDR3 DNA reads as TGTGCCAGCAGCTCTGACAGGGACTACGAGCAGTACTTC. The full variable domain, with the rest looked up from reference TRBV2 and TRBJ2-7, is EPEVTQTPSHQVTQMGQEVILRCVPISNHLYFYWYRQILGQKVEFLVSFYNNEISEKSEIFDDQFSVERPDGSNFTLKIRSTKLEDSAMYFCASSSDRDYEQYFGPGTRLTVT.

This clonotype was counted ten times or more. This chain links TRBV5-5 with TRBJ1-2; the D is unclear. Germline CDR1 SGHKS, CDR2 YYEKEE (reference sequence). This CDR3 has 13 residues. Trimming removed 5 bases from V and 1 base from J, with 9 bases in between. For the CDR3, the DNA is TGTGCCAGCAGTCCGCAGAGTAACTATGGCTACACCTTC. Translated: CASSPQSNYGYTF.

This clonotype was found a few times. It may be a read error: a sequence one base away is much more abundant. V and J are TRBV11-2 and TRBJ2-5; TRBD1 is a possible D gene (5 bases). CDR3 length: 14 amino acids. CDR1 and CDR2 (germline): SGHAT, FQNNGV. The CDR3: CVSSLGSGIETQYF. The DNA for the CDR3 is TGTGTCAGCAGCTTAGGGTCAGGGATAGAGACCCAGTACTTC.

In its sample, this clonotype was seen many times. The chain joins TRBV6-1 to TRBJ1-2; D is ambiguous. CDR1 and CDR2 (germline): MNHNS, SASEGT. V was trimmed by 4 bases and J by 1 base, leaving 13 bases between them. The CDR3 loop spans 15 amino acids. The CDR3 bases are TGTGCCAGCAGTGGGGCCCGGACGGGTAACTATGGCTACACCTTC. Encoded protein: CASSGARTGNYGYTF.

This clonotype was counted ten times or more. The chain combines TRBV20-1 with TRBJ2-5; 13 bases are shared with TRBD2. The germline gives CDR1 DFQATT, CDR2 SNEGSKA (reference sequence). Unmatched junction bases numbered 10, after V lost 6 bases and J lost 6 bases. The CDR3 has 15 amino acids. Written as DNA, the CDR3 is TGCAGTGCGGACGGACTAGCGGGAGTTTGGAAGACCCAGTACTTC. The encoded protein is CSADGLAGVWKTQYF.

There are many counts of this clonotype. The junction does not match germline at one end; this may be a read error. The rearrangement joins TRBV28 to TRBJ1-6, with 7 bases lining up with TRBD1. Germline V lookup: CDR1 MDHEN, CDR2 SYDVKM. This CDR3 has 17 amino acids. Written as DNA, the CDR3 is TGTGCCAGCAGCCGGGACAGTTTCCTCTCCTATAATCCACCCCTCCACTTT. Its translation: CASSRDSFLSYNPPLHF.

This clonotype appeared many times. The chain is built from TRBV7-9 and TRBJ2-7, with TRBD2 matching over 10 bases. The CDR3 loop spans 14 amino acids. The trim removed 7 bases at V and 6 bases at J, leaving 9 bases unmatched. Germline CDR1 and CDR2: SEHNR and FQNEAQ (reference sequence). The chain's CDR3 is CASILAGVMGEQYF. As DNA, the CDR3 is TGTGCCAGCATCCTAGCGGGAGTAATGGGCGAGCAGTACTTC.

This clonotype came up many times. The rearrangement links TRBV13 to TRBJ2-7; TRBD1 matches 7 bases. The V gene's germline CDR1 is PRHDT and CDR2 FYEKMQ (reference sequence). The CDR3 loop spans 14 amino acids. With 5 bases clipped from V and 7 bases from J, the junction kept 11 bases outside the gene matches. The CDR3 DNA sequence: TGTGCCAGCAGCGCAGAGACAGGGTCTAGGGAGCAGTACTTC. It translates to CASSAETGSREQYF.

This clonotype was recorded many times. The rearrangement links TRBV6-5 to TRBJ2-7, with 10 bases identical to TRBD1. J gave up 4 bases and V 5 bases, and 5 bases lay outside the gene matches. Germline CDR1 and CDR2: MNHEY and SVGAGI. The CDR3 is made up of 14 amino acids. The CDR3 region has the DNA TGTGCCAGCAGTAGCCGGGACAGGGGATACGAGCAGTACTTC. Translating gives CASSSRDRGYEQYF.

This clonotype was observed many times. The germline gene is not matched at one end of the junction; a read error may be the cause. V is TRBV19 and J is TRBJ2-5, with a weak D call TRBD1 (6 bases). Germline V gene lookup returns CDR1 LNHDA and CDR2 SQIVND (reference sequence). The CDR3 totals 16 residues. This chain's CDR3 is CAGSRTRTEVQETQYF. For the CDR3, the DNA is TGTGCCGGTAGCAGAACGAGGACAGAAGTACAAGAGACCCAGTACTTC.